The present T cell receptor (beta chain) was sequenced within a study of CD8 T cells in ankylosing spondylitis. General observations from the study: Some motif variants had been reported before (in reactive arthritis synovial fluid and blood). Ankylosing spondylitis blood appeared to carry a characteristic TCR beta motif of fewer than 10 highly homologous variants.

V lost 3 bases, J lost 3 bases, and 13 bases stayed unmatched. The CDR3 consists of 17 residues. Germline V CDR1 and CDR2: MNHEY, SMNVEV (reference sequence). For this clonotype: What it recognizes is unknown.

The TCR beta libraries were generated through quantitative 5'-RACE incorporating molecular barcodes. TCRdb fed the 5' RACE reads into MiXCR, producing one record per CDR3 protein. Among roughly 90,000 distinct CDR3 sequences listed, just under 9% were seen once. The chain carries TRBV27 and TRBJ2-7, with 8 nucleotides matching TRBD1. The sequencing sample was made of blood, either unsorted or a sorted T cell fraction (not recorded which). The TCR was taken from a male donor with ankylosing spondylitis. Here the CDR3 DNA reads TGTGCCAGCAGTTTTTACGGGAAAGGACAGGGCCGCTACGAGCAGTACTTC. Translated, it gives CASSFYGKGQGRYEQYF.